The rows below give T cell receptor beta chains drawn from one sample of a study of Ad26.COV2.S vaccination and SARS-CoV-2 variants. Measured with immunoSEQ multiplex PCR; TCRdb has only the in-frame clones, and not every one. The top ten clones hold about 10% of a sample with just under 250,000 clones, roughly 90% of them seen once. Sequencing used peripheral blood, obtained in a trial of Ad26.COV2.S vaccine versus placebo. These receptors came from a person between 18 and 65 years old who received the Ad26.COV2.S COVID-19 vaccine or a placebo. Both conserved end residues are part of each CDR3. A D gene is named only where the DNA matches it firmly. Clone size is shown for a subset of rows, as once, few, many or a class of expanded clone.

>TRBJ1-5|TRBD1|NA|TRBV6-5
TGTGCCAGCAGCGACACAGGGGATCAGCCCCAGCATTTT
CASSDTGDQPQHF
>TRBJ2-5|NA|NA|TRBV28
TGTGCCAGCACCCCCCCCGGACCCCAAGAGACCCAGTACTTC
CASTPPGPQETQYF
>TRBJ2-1|TRBD2|NA|TRBV4-1
TGCGCCAGCAGCCAAGAGTCACTAGCGGGAGTTCTTGGGAATGAGCAGTTCTTC
CASSQESLAGVLGNEQFF
>TRBJ1-6|TRBD1|few|TRBV24-1
TGTGCCACCGTTCCGGGACAGGCAAACTCGAGGGGGTATTCACCCCTCCACTTT
CATVPGQANSRGYSPLHF
>TRBJ2-5|TRBD2|NA|TRBV27
TGTGCCAGCAGTTCGACTAGCGGCCGGAGGGAAGAGACCCAGTACTTC
CASSSTSGRREETQYF
>TRBJ2-1|NA|NA|TRBV28
TGTGCCAGCAGTGCCAATGAGCAGTTCTTC
CASSANEQFF
>TRBJ2-6|NA|NA|TRBV28
TGTGCCAGCAGTCCCCATTCGCCAGCGTCTGGGGCCAACGTCCTGACTTTC
CASSPHSPASGANVLTF
>TRBJ1-5|TRBD1|NA|TRBV30
TGTGCCTGGACCGGGACAGGTGGTCAGCCCCAGCATTTT
CAWTGTGGQPQHF
>TRBJ2-7|NA|NA|TRBV12-3/TRBV12-4
TGTGCCAGCAGTCAAACAGGGTGGGAGCAGTACTTC
CASSQTGWEQYF
>TRBJ2-3|NA|NA|TRBV13
TGTGCCAGCAGCTACAGGGGGGGGGCGGATAGCACAGATACGCAGTATTTT
CASSYRGGADSTDTQYF
>TRBJ2-1|TRBD1|NA|TRBV11-2
TGTGCCAGCAGCCCCGGGACAGGGGGCTCCTACAATGAGCAGTTCTTC
CASSPGTGGSYNEQFF
>TRBJ2-1|TRBD2|NA|TRBV6-5
TGTGCCAGCAGTCCCCTAGCGGGGGGCGGTGAGCAGTTCTTC
CASSPLAGGGEQFF
>TRBJ2-5|TRBD1|NA|TRBV5-1
TGCGCCAGCAGCTTGAGGGGACCAGGGGGAGAGACCCAGTACTTC
CASSLRGPGGETQYF
>TRBJ1-6|NA|NA|TRBV19
TGTGCCAGTAGTATTTCAGGGGAGTATTCACCCCTCCACTTT
CASSISGEYSPLHF
>TRBJ1-2|TRBD1|NA|TRBV28
TGTGCCACGACAGGGAACGACGGCTACACCTTC
CATTGNDGYTF
>TRBJ1-1|TRBD1|NA|TRBV10-3
TGTGCCATCAGTGAGTTAGGGACAGGGGGCGCAAGTAACACTGAAGCTTTCTTT
CAISELGTGGASNTEAFF
>TRBJ2-1|NA|NA|TRBV11-3
TGTGCCAGCAGCTTTGGACGGGGTTCCTACAATGAGCAGTTCTTC
CASSFGRGSYNEQFF
>TRBJ1-2|TRBD1|NA|TRBV6-5
TGTGCCAGCAATGGACAGGGATACGGCTACACCTTC
CASNGQGYGYTF
>TRBJ2-3|NA|NA|TRBV27
TGTGCCAGCAGTCTCCGGGACGTCACAGATACGCAGTATTTT
CASSLRDVTDTQYF
>TRBJ2-6|NA|many|TRBV4-3
TGCGCCAGCAGCCAAGAGGAGACGGGACCCTCTGGGGCCAACGTCCTGACTTTC
CASSQEETGPSGANVLTF
>TRBJ2-2|TRBD1|NA|TRBV6-2/TRBV6-3
TGTGCCAGCAGTTACCCCAGGGGGCGGAACACCGGGGAGCTGTTTTTT
CASSYPRGRNTGELFF
>TRBJ2-3|NA|NA|TRBV5-5
TGTGCCAGCAGCTTGGGGTTGCAGGACAGCACAGATACGCAGTATTTT
CASSLGLQDSTDTQYF
>TRBJ1-1|NA|NA|TRBV4-3
TGCGCCAGCAGCCAAGATTTTAGGGGGAGGACTGAAGCTTTCTTT
CASSQDFRGRTEAFF